This TCR beta chain was profiled in a study of T cell repertoires in cytomegalovirus infection. Overall study: From public TCR beta signatures came an indication of both CMV infection and matching HLA type. Findings and limits, study-wide: Accumulated public TCR beta family frequency recognized individuals carrying CMV together with the relevant HLA. What dominated the ex vivo response were HLA-C-restricted CMV-specific TCR beta clonotypes.

This clonotype was seen ten or more times. What it binds is not known. Germline CDR1 SGHTA, CDR2 FQGNSA. The CDR3 sequence is 14 residues long. Trimming removed 3 bases from V and 6 bases from J, with 12 bases in between. One entry per CDR3 protein results from TCRdb running MiXCR on the reads. The table records more than 140,000 distinct CDR3 sequences, about 6.5% of them present only once. The chain carries TRBV7-2 and TRBJ1-3; D is possibly TRBD1 (5 bases). Material for sequencing was PBMCs. This receptor was obtained from a human donor in good health (CMV status not recorded). Some clones in this sample may be carry-over from other donors' samples. CDR3 nucleotides: TGTGCCAGCAGCTTTCAGGGCGCTTTAAACACCATATATTTT. Translating gives CASSFQGALNTIYF. The full variable domain, with the rest looked up from reference TRBV7-2 and TRBJ1-3, is GAGVSQSPSNKVTEKGKDVELRCDPISGHTALYWYRQSLGQGLEFLIYFQGNSAPDKSGLPSDRFSAERTGGSVSTLTIQRTQQEDSAVYLCASSFQGALNTIYFGEGSWLTVV.